This T cell receptor beta chain is drawn from a study of blood T cell repertoires in COVID-19. Sequenced by immunoSEQ multiplex PCR; TCRdb stores in-frame clones only, minus some. The data show more than 250,000 clones, with 75% to 85% seen just once and 5% to 6.5% held by the top ten. The V gene's germline CDR1 is MGHRA and CDR2 YSYEKL. The CDR3 has 14 residues. The ends were cut back, 0 bases at V and 4 bases at J, with 9 bases in the middle. Material for sequencing was peripheral blood. The chain links TRBV4-1 to TRBJ1-2, with D possibly TRBD1 on 5 matching bases. The sequence was collected from a man aged 50 to 60 with active or convalescent COVID-19. CDR3 sequence reads: CASSQDRGGYGYTF. The CDR3 DNA follows: TGCGCCAGCAGCCAAGATAGGGGTGGCTATGGCTACACCTTC.